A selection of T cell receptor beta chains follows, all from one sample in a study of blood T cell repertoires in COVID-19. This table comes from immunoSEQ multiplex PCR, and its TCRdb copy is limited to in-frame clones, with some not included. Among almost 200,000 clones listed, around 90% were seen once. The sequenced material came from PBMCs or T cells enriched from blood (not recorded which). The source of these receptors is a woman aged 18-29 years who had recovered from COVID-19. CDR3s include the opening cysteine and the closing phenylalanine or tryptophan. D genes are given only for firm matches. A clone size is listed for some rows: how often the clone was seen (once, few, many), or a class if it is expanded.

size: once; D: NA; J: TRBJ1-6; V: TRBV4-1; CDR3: CASSQDVRGDSPLHF; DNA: TGCGCCAGCAGCCAAGATGTCAGGGGCGATTCACCCCTCCACTTT
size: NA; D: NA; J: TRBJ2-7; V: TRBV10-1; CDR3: CASSPSTFRTFRYF; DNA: TGCGCCAGCAGTCCCTCCACTTTCAGGACTTTTCGGTACTTC
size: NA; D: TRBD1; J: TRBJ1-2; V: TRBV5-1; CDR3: CASSPEGAVNYGYTF; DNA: TGCGCCAGCAGCCCCGAGGGGGCAGTTAACTATGGCTACACCTTC
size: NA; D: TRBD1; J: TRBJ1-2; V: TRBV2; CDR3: CASSEERTGSGYTF; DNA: TGTGCCAGCAGCGAGGAACGGACAGGGTCTGGCTACACCTTC
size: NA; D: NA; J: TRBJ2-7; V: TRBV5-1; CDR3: CASSPRTAYEQYF; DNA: TGCGCCAGCAGCCCGAGGACAGCTTACGAGCAGTACTTC
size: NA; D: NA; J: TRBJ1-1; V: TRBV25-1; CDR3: CASSDLSTGNTEAFF; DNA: TGTGCCAGCAGTGATCTATCAACAGGGAACACTGAAGCTTTCTTT
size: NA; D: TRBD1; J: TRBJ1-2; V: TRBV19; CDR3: CASSSTTGLGGYTF; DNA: TGTGCCAGTAGTTCCACGACAGGGCTCGGGGGCTACACCTTC
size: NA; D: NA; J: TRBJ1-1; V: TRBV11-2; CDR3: CASSLGGVTEAFF; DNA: TGTGCCAGCAGCTTGGGAGGGGTGACTGAAGCTTTCTTT
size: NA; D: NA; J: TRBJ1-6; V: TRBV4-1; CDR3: CASRLGQLYNSPLHF; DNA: TGCGCCAGCAGACTGGGACAACTATATAATTCACCCCTCCACTTT
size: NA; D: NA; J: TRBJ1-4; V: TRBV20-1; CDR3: CSPSSEKLFF; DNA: TGCAGTCCAAGCTCTGAAAAACTGTTTTTT
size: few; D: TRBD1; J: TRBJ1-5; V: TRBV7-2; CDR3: CASSWGTAYSNQPQHF; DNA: TGTGCCAGCAGCTGGGGGACAGCTTATAGCAATCAGCCCCAGCATTTT
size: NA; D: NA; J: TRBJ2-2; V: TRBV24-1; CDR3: CATSGRGGTGELFF; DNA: TGTGCCACCAGTGGCAGGGGTGGGACCGGGGAGCTGTTTTTT
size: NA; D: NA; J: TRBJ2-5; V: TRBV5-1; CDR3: CASSFGVGETQYF; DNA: TGCGCCAGCAGCTTCGGGGTGGGGGAGACCCAGTACTTC
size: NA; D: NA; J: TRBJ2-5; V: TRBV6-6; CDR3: CASSYSGVVVDF; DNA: TGTGCCAGCAGTTACTCAGGAGTTGTCGTCGACTTC
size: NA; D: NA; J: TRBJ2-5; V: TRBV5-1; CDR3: CASSLWGGEPQYF; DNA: TGCGCCAGCAGTCTGTGGGGAGGCGAGCCCCAGTACTTC
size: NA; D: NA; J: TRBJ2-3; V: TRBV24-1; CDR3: CATGLAATDTQYF; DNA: TGTGCCACCGGGCTAGCCGCCACAGATACGCAGTATTTT
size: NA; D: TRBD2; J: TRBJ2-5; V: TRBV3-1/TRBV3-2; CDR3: CASSLGLAGGETQYF; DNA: TGTGCCAGCAGCCTTGGACTAGCGGGGGGTGAGACCCAGTACTTC
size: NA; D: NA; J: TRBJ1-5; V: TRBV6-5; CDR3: CATTGFNSNQPQHF; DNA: TGTGCCACGACAGGTTTCAATAGCAATCAGCCCCAGCATTTT
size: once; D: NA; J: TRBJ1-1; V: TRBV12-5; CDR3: CASGQIFGTEAFF; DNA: TGTGCTAGTGGACAGATTTTTGGCACTGAAGCTTTCTTT
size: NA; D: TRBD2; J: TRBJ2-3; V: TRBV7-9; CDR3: CASSPGGRRGGTDTQYF; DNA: TGTGCCAGCAGCCCCGGGGGGAGACGGGGCGGCACAGATACGCAGTATTTT
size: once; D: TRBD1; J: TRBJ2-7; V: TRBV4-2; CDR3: CASSQVQQGVSYEQYF; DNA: TGTGCCAGCAGCCAAGTTCAACAGGGGGTATCCTACGAGCAGTACTTC
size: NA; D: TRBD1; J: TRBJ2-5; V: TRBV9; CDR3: CASSAPGTAQETQYF; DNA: TGTGCCAGCAGCGCCCCAGGGACAGCACAAGAGACCCAGTACTTC
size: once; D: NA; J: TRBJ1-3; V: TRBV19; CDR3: CASSIERNTIYF; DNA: TGTGCCAGTAGTATTGAGCGAAACACCATATATTTT
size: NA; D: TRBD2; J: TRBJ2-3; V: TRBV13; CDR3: CASSLLSQRGRAGGTDTQYF; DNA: TGTGCCAGCAGCTTATTATCCCAGCGGGGGAGGGCTGGGGGCACAGATACGCAGTATTTT
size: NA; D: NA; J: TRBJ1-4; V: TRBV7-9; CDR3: CASSLSRATNEKLFF; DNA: TGTGCCAGCAGCTTATCTCGCGCAACTAATGAAAAACTGTTTTTT
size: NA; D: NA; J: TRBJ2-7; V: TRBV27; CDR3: CASSSGPTGHGQYF; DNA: TGTGCCAGCAGTTCTGGGCCCACAGGGCATGGGCAGTACTTC
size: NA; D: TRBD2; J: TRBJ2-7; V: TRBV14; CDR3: CASSRTLQRGEQYF; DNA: TGTGCCAGCAGTCGGACACTTCAGCGGGGGGAGCAGTACTTC
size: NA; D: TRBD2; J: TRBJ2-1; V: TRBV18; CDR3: CASSQRGGRSSYNEQFF; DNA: TGTGCCAGCTCGCAACGGGGGGGACGGTCGTCCTACAATGAGCAGTTCTTC
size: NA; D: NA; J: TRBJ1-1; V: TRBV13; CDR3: CASSFPTMNTEAFF; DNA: TGTGCCAGCAGTTTCCCTACCATGAACACTGAAGCTTTCTTT